What follows are 25 T cell receptor beta chains derived from one specimen sequenced in a study of T cells in tumors and immune-related adverse events. The assay was immunoSEQ multiplex PCR, and TCRdb's table has in-frame clones only and misses some. The sample lists around 4,500 clones; roughly 78% were seen once. The sample was skin tissue, taken from a patient treated with anti-PD-1 therapy. These receptors were obtained from a female donor with metastatic renal cell carcinoma.

The rearrangement uses TRBV19 and TRBJ1-1; a weak D match, TRBD1 (6 bases). Germline CDR1 reads LNHDA; CDR2 reads SQIVND (reference sequence). V was pared by 5 bases and J by 1 base, with 14 bases between. The CDR3 totals 15 residues. In nucleotides, the CDR3 is TGTGCCAGTAGTTGGACCTTACAGGGGAACACTGAAGCTTTCTTT. It yields the protein CASSWTLQGNTEAFF.

This chain connects TRBV23-1 to TRBJ1-1, with 7 bases aligning to TRBD1. TRBV23-1 is annotated as an ORF whose role is uncertain. The CDR3 loop spans 20 amino acids. Trimming at V came to 2 bases and at J to 7 bases, leaving 25 bases not matched to a gene. CDR3 sequence (DNA): TGCGCCAGCAGTCAAAGTATGGCCGACAGGGACGATACAAACGGCGTTGAAGCTTTCTTT. This sequence encodes CASSQSMADRDDTNGVEAFF.

The chain joins TRBV27 to TRBJ1-4; a weak D match, TRBD1 (5 bases). CDR3 length equals 14 residues. Trimming took 6 bases from V and 6 from J, leaving 14 bases between them. Germline lookup yields CDR1 MNHEY and CDR2 SMNVEV (reference sequence). The CDR3: CASRTGDRDEKLFF. The CDR3 DNA follows: TGTGCCAGCAGGACTGGGGACCGGGATGAAAAACTGTTTTTT. The full variable domain, in which reference TRBV27 and TRBJ1-4 provide the parts outside the CDR3, is EAQVTQNPRYLITVTGKKLTVTCSQNMNHEYMSWYRQDPGLGLRQIYYSMNVEVTDKGDVPEGYKVSRKEKRNFPLILESPSPNQTSLYFCASRTGDRDEKLFFGSGTQLSVL.

J is TRBJ2-1 and V is TRBV9; 8 positions match TRBD1. The trim removed 0 bases at V and 15 bases at J, leaving 5 bases unmatched. Germline lookup yields CDR1 SGDLS and CDR2 YYNGEE. CDR3 size: 12 residues. The CDR3 DNA sequence: TGTGCCAGCAGCGTAGCAGGGGGCGATGGGTTCTTC. Encoded protein: CASSVAGGDGFF.

The gene calls are TRBV14 and TRBJ1-1, with D uncertain. CDR3 length equals 17 residues. Germline CDR1 is SGHDN and CDR2 is FVKESK. V was cut by 3 bases and J by 1 base, with 18 bases left in between. The CDR3, as DNA: TGTGCCAGCAGCCAGGGGAGGGTGCTGCGCGCGAACACTGAAGCTTTCTTT. This codes for CASSQGRVLRANTEAFF. Complete variable domain (other parts from reference TRBV14 and TRBJ1-1): EAGVTQFPSHSVIEKGQTVTLRCDPISGHDNLYWYRRVMGKEIKFLLHFVKESKQDESGMPNNRFLAERTGGTYSTLKVQPAELEDSGVYFCASSQGRVLRANTEAFFGQGTRLTVV.

The chain couples TRBV2 to TRBJ2-7; possibly TRBD2 for D (6 bases). Trimming left V 3 bases short and J 1 base short, with 16 bases between. The CDR3 is 16 amino acids. In germline, CDR1 is SNHLY, CDR2 FYNNEI. CDR3 coding DNA: TGTGCCAGCAGTGAGGGTCCAGGAGGGAGTTCCTACGAGCAGTACTTC. It encodes CASSEGPGGSSYEQYF.

This chain uses TRBV27 with TRBJ2-7; 9 bases fit TRBD1. Losses at the gene ends were 8 bases for V and 3 bases for J; bases not matched to a gene: 11. The CDR3 runs 15 residues. Germline assignment: CDR1 MNHEY and CDR2 SMNVEV (reference sequence). The DNA for the CDR3 is TGTGCCAGCGGCACCACGGGACAGGGAAACTACGAGCAGTACTTC. It is translated as CASGTTGQGNYEQYF.

The chain uses TRBV6-5 and TRBJ2-2; D gene unclear. Germline lookup yields CDR1 MNHEY and CDR2 SVGAGI. The length of the CDR3 is 14 residues. The V and J ends lost 6 bases and 0 bases respectively, with 8 bases between them. The CDR3 loop reads CASRDGANTGELFF. The CDR3 nucleotides read TGTGCCAGCAGGGACGGAGCGAACACCGGGGAGCTGTTTTTT.

Only one count was recorded for this clone. V is TRBV19 and J is TRBJ2-1; TRBD2 matches at 8 bases. CDR1 and CDR2 (germline): LNHDA, SQIVND (reference sequence). With 8 bases clipped from V and 4 bases from J, the junction kept 7 bases outside the gene matches. This CDR3 comprises 14 residues. The DNA for the CDR3 is TGTGCCAGTCGGATTTCGGGGGGGTACAATGAGCAGTTCTTC. Its translation: CASRISGGYNEQFF.

In DNA form, the CDR3 reads TGTGCCAGCACTGACATTGGGAATCAGCCCCAGCATTTT. Its translation: CASTDIGNQPQHF. The gene calls are TRBV6-6 and TRBJ1-5; D is uncertain. The V gene lost 7 bases and the J gene lost 4 bases, with 11 bases spanning the gap. Germline lookup yields CDR1 MNHNY and CDR2 SVGAGI (reference sequence). The CDR3 runs 13 residues.

The rearrangement links TRBV5-6 to TRBJ2-3; TRBD2 agrees at 7 bases. The V and J ends lost 1 base and 0 bases, in that order; junction bases with no gene match: 11. This CDR3 region has 18 residues. CDR1 and CDR2 from the germline V gene are SGHDT and YYEEEE. CDR3 region: CASSLLRGSPSSTDTQYF. CDR3 DNA sequence: TGTGCCAGCAGCTTGCTGCGCGGGAGCCCCAGTAGCACAGATACGCAGTATTTT.

The V and J genes are TRBV18 and TRBJ1-2; 8 nucleotides match TRBD1. CDR3 size: 15 residues. V shed 3 bases and J 5 bases; nucleotides not matched to a gene: 8. CDR1 and CDR2 (germline): KGHSH, LQKENI. The CDR3 region has the DNA TGTGCCAGCTCACCTAGCCGGACAGGGTCGTATGGCTACACCTTC. Its protein product is CASSPSRTGSYGYTF.

The chain uses TRBV7-6 and TRBJ1-2; 11 nucleotides align to TRBD1. The V segment lost 5 bases and the J segment 6 bases; nucleotides outside the gene matches: 8. CDR3 length: 15 residues. The germline CDR1 and CDR2 sequences are SGHVS and FNYEAQ. CDR3 residues: CASSANPGQGDGYTF. DNA of the CDR3: TGTGCCAGCAGCGCCAACCCGGGACAGGGGGATGGCTACACCTTC.

The chain has TRBV6-5 and TRBJ1-1; TRBD1 is a possible D gene (5 bases). Germline values: CDR1 MNHEY, CDR2 SVGAGI. The CDR3 consists of 15 residues. V dropped 0 bases and J dropped 0 bases, with 8 bases sitting between them. CDR3 nucleotide sequence: TGTGCCAGCAGTTACTCGGGGACCATGAACACTGAAGCTTTCTTT. This codes for CASSYSGTMNTEAFF.

The chain uses TRBV4-3 and TRBJ2-7, with TRBD2 as a possible D gene (5 bases). The CDR3 is 15 amino acids. Trimming left V 3 bases short and J 2 bases short, with 14 bases between. Germline CDR1 reads LGHNA; CDR2 reads YSLEER. CDR3 coding DNA: TGCGCCAGCAGCCAGACCGCGGGCGAGGCCTACGAGCAGTACTTC. Protein: CASSQTAGEAYEQYF.

The rearrangement joins TRBV5-1 to TRBJ2-7; D may match TRBD1 or TRBD2 (5 bases each). V was shortened by 2 bases and J by 6 bases, with 21 bases between the two germline ends. Germline values: CDR1 SGHRS, CDR2 YFSETQ. The CDR3 totals 16 residues. The CDR3 loop is CASSFTGTQRVSEQYF. The CDR3 nucleotides read TGCGCCAGCAGCTTTACCGGGACCCAGCGAGTTAGCGAGCAGTACTTC.

This chain links TRBV5-4 with TRBJ2-5, with D possibly matching TRBD1 (6 bases). The J call may be mistaken, given a closer DNA end match to TRBJ2-7. The germline gives CDR1 SGHNT, CDR2 YYREEE (reference sequence). The CDR3 has 15 residues. The CDR3 DNA reads as TGTGCCAGCAGCTTGGCCAGGGGCGCCGGCTACGAGCAGTACTTC. Encoded protein: CASSLARGAGYEQYF.

This chain joins TRBV5-1 and TRBJ1-2, with D possibly TRBD1 on 5 matching bases. This CDR3 is built from 14 residues. Germline V lookup: CDR1 SGHRS, CDR2 YFSETQ. Trimming took 4 bases from V and 0 from J, leaving 10 bases between them. In DNA, the CDR3 is TGCGCCAGCAGCCCCTGGGGCCCTAACTATGGCTACACCTTC. This sequence encodes CASSPWGPNYGYTF.

The genes are TRBV6-5 and TRBJ1-2; D is possibly TRBD1 (5 bases). The germline V gene encodes CDR1 MNHEY and CDR2 SVGAGI. The CDR3 is 14 residues long. V dropped 6 bases and J dropped 2 bases, with 13 bases sitting between them. As DNA, the CDR3 is TGTGCCAGCAGGCCGGGGGAGATGAACTATGGCTACACCTTC. Its translation: CASRPGEMNYGYTF.

The chain couples TRBV18 to TRBJ2-5; 11 bases map to TRBD2. CDR1 is KGHSH, CDR2 LQKENI, per germline. This CDR3 has 15 amino acids. The trim removed 0 bases at V and 5 bases at J, leaving 2 bases unmatched. The CDR3 nucleotides read TGTGCCAGCTCACCACCGGGACTAGCGGCGGAGACCCAGTACTTC. Protein: CASSPPGLAAETQYF. Using reference TRBV18 and TRBJ2-5 for the parts outside the CDR3, the full variable domain is NAGVMQNPRHLVRRRGQEARLRCSPMKGHSHVYWYRQLPEEGLKFMVYLQKENIIDESGMPKERFSAEFPKEGPSILRIQQVVRGDSAAYFCASSPPGLAAETQYFGPGTRLLVL.

The chain couples TRBV19 to TRBJ2-1; TRBD1 matches at 10 bases. There are 16 residues in the CDR3. Germline values: CDR1 LNHDA, CDR2 SQIVND (reference sequence). The V and J ends lost 3 bases and 2 bases, in that order; junction bases with no gene match: 4. This CDR3 is CASSILGQGTYNEQFF. The CDR3 nucleotides read TGTGCCAGTAGTATTTTGGGACAGGGGACCTACAATGAGCAGTTCTTC.

V and J are TRBV21-1 and TRBJ2-7; TRBD1 is the table's D call, not checked against the DNA. TRBV21-1 is flagged as a pseudogene. The CDR3 spans 15 residues. The chain's CDR3 is CASSGQGAHPHEQYF. Written as DNA, the CDR3 is TGTGCCAGCAGCGGACAGGGGGCGCACCCCCACGAGCAGTACTTC.

This chain joins TRBV11-3 and TRBJ2-7; either TRBD1 or TRBD2 may fit D (6 bases each). This CDR3 has 15 residues. V was trimmed by 4 bases and J by 3 bases, leaving 16 bases between them. Germline CDR1 and CDR2: SGHNT and YENEEA. The CDR3 sequence: CASSYGGSSSYEQYF. The CDR3 coding sequence is TGTGCCAGCAGCTACGGGGGCAGTTCCAGCTACGAGCAGTACTTC.

The chain uses TRBV6-5 and TRBJ2-5, with TRBD2 identical over 9 bases. There are 15 residues in the CDR3. Germline V gives CDR1 MNHEY, CDR2 SVGAGI. V lost 3 bases and J lost 2; bases outside the gene matches: 4. The CDR3 DNA follows: TGTGCCAGCAGTTATTATCTAGCGGGGCAAGAGACCCAGTACTTC. It is translated as CASSYYLAGQETQYF.

This clone showed up just a few times. This chain links TRBV4-3 with TRBJ1-3; the D gene is possibly TRBD1 (5 bases). Germline V gene data show CDR1 as LGHNA and CDR2 as YSLEER. This CDR3 comprises 19 residues. V lost 0 bases and J lost 0, with 18 bases in between. CDR3 bases: TGCGCCAGCAGCCAAGATCGTCCCGGGACTTTCAGCTCTGGAAACACCATATATTTT. The encoded protein is CASSQDRPGTFSSGNTIYF.